Presented here are 26 T cell receptor beta chains from one specimen sequenced in a study of blood T cells in healthy people across ages. With a J-beta primer mix and a sample-barcoded 5' primer, a second PCR ran about 6 to 11 cycles. MiXCR, run by TCRdb on the 5' RACE reads, gives a single entry per CDR3 protein. The repertoire has hundreds of thousands of distinct CDR3 sequences, roughly 50% of them found once; the top ten carry around 37%. Source material: blood. The receptors here all came from a man aged 55 to 69 in good health.

The chain links TRBV11-3 to TRBJ2-1, with TRBD1 identical over 10 bases. The CDR3 spans 15 residues. The ends lost 5 bases at V and 13 bases at J; junction bases unmatched: 14. CDR1 SGHNT and CDR2 YENEEA come from the germline V gene. The CDR3 sequence: CASSKLGQGGETQFF. The CDR3 region has the DNA TGTGCCAGCAGCAAACTCGGACAGGGGGGAGAGACCCAGTTCTTC.

This clonotype was recorded a few times. V and J are TRBV20-1 and TRBJ1-2; 7 positions agree with TRBD1. Germline CDR1 DFQATT, CDR2 SNEGSKA (reference sequence). The CDR3 runs to 13 residues. The junction had 9 bases not matched to a gene; V was cut back by 4 bases and J by 7 bases. In nucleotides, the CDR3 is TGCAGTGCTACCCGACAGGGCGCCCGTGGCTACACCTTC. It codes for CSATRQGARGYTF.

J is TRBJ1-6 and V is TRBV20-1; a possible D gene is TRBD1 (6 bases). The CDR3 is 16 amino acids. The ends were cut back, 5 bases at V and 8 bases at J, with 22 bases in the middle. Germline loops: CDR1 DFQATT, CDR2 SNEGSKA (reference sequence). CDR3 region: CSASPRGYRADSPLHF. CDR3 in DNA: TGCAGTGCTTCCCCTCGGGGTTACAGGGCTGATTCACCCCTCCACTTT.

The genes are TRBV9 and TRBJ2-2; TRBD2 might be the D (6 bases). Between the trimmed V and J ends, which lost 3 bases and 1 base, there was a span of 7 bases. There are 14 residues in the CDR3. Germline lookup yields CDR1 SGDLS and CDR2 YYNGEE. The CDR3 reads CASSGRGNTGELFF. CDR3 nucleotide sequence: TGTGCCAGCAGCGGGAGGGGGAACACCGGGGAGCTGTTTTTT.

The CDR3 is CATSTDRGPKTQYF. The CDR3 DNA is TGTGCCACCAGCACTGACAGGGGGCCAAAGACCCAGTACTTC. The rearrangement joins TRBV15 to TRBJ2-5; 10 bases are shared with TRBD1. This CDR3 is 14 amino acids long. CDR1 and CDR2 (germline): LNHNV, YYDKDF (reference sequence). V lost 4 bases and J lost 6; bases outside the gene matches: 5.

J is TRBJ2-3 and V is TRBV12-3 or TRBV12-4; D may match TRBD1 or TRBD2 (6 bases each). V was shortened by 4 bases and J by 0 bases, with 14 bases between the two germline ends. This CDR3 has 16 residues. The CDR3 DNA sequence: TGTGCCAGCAGTTCTGGGGGGCAGGGGAGCACAGATACGCAGTATTTT. Translation: CASSSGGQGSTDTQYF.

The chain carries TRBV7-2 and TRBJ2-1, with no clear D. With 5 bases removed from V and 9 bases from J, the gap between germline ends came to 11 bases. This CDR3 contains 12 residues. Germline V CDR1 and CDR2: SGHTA, FQGNSA. As DNA, the CDR3 is TGTGCCAGCAGCAATAGAGGCGGTGAGCAGTTCTTC. This sequence encodes CASSNRGGEQFF. The whole variable domain, remainder taken from reference TRBV7-2 and TRBJ2-1, is GAGVSQSPSNKVTEKGKDVELRCDPISGHTALYWYRQSLGQGLEFLIYFQGNSAPDKSGLPSDRFSAERTGGSVSTLTIQRTQQEDSAVYLCASSNRGGEQFFGPGTRLTVL.

This clonotype was seen repeatedly, ten times or more. One junction end disagrees with the germline gene, perhaps due to a read error. J is TRBJ2-1 and V is TRBV5-1; 12 bases fit TRBD2. This CDR3 spans 16 amino acids. CDR1 and CDR2 from the germline V gene are SGHRS and YFSETQ. CDR3 nucleotides: TGTGCCAGCAGCCTACTAGCGGGGGGCTCCTACAATGAGCAGTTCTTC. Amino acid sequence: CASSLLAGGSYNEQFF.

This chain connects TRBV4-1 to TRBJ1-1; TRBD1 matches 7 bases. V shed 0 bases and J 2 bases; nucleotides not matched to a gene: 9. The CDR3 extends over 17 amino acids. Germline lookup yields CDR1 MGHRA and CDR2 YSYEKL. CDR3 sequence (DNA): TGCGCCAGCAGCCAAGATCGGAGGGGACAGAAAAACACTGAAGCTTTCTTT. Its translation: CASSQDRRGQKNTEAFF.

This clonotype was seen more than once but under ten times. The V call is TRBV7-2, the J call TRBJ2-1; D unresolved. This CDR3 contains 12 residues. Germline-derived CDR1 and CDR2 are SGHTA and FQGNSA. Trimming took 6 bases from V and 5 from J, leaving 8 bases between them. The CDR3 DNA follows: TGTGCCAGCAGGCAATGGCACAATGAGCAGTTCTTC. It encodes CASRQWHNEQFF. The complete variable domain, with remaining parts taken from reference TRBV7-2 and TRBJ2-1, reads GAGVSQSPSNKVTEKGKDVELRCDPISGHTALYWYRQSLGQGLEFLIYFQGNSAPDKSGLPSDRFSAERTGGSVSTLTIQRTQQEDSAVYLCASRQWHNEQFFGPGTRLTVL.

The chain is built from TRBV9 and TRBJ2-1; tentative D call: TRBD1 (6 bases). This CDR3 comprises 16 residues. CDR1 SGDLS and CDR2 YYNGEE come from the germline V gene. The V and J ends lost 0 bases and 4 bases respectively, with 14 bases between them. In nucleotides, the CDR3 is TGTGCCAGCAGCGTAGATTTTGGACAGCTTTACAATGAGCAGTTCTTC. Translating it yields CASSVDFGQLYNEQFF.

The V call is TRBV2, the J call TRBJ2-1; D is ambiguous. V lost 6 bases and J 6 bases, leaving 18 bases between the germline ends. The CDR3 covers 15 residues. Germline CDR1 SNHLY, CDR2 FYNNEI. The CDR3 reads CASSALWAEGNEQFF. The CDR3, as DNA: TGTGCCAGCAGCGCCCTTTGGGCAGAAGGCAATGAGCAGTTCTTC.

The V and J genes are TRBV15 and TRBJ1-2; D might be TRBD1 (6 bases). Trimming pared 6 bases from V and 4 bases from J, leaving 15 bases between. Per germline, CDR1 LNHNV and CDR2 YYDKDF (reference sequence). This CDR3 contains 14 residues. The CDR3 bases are TGTGCCACCAGGGAGGCAGGGGTGGTCTATGGCTACACCTTC. This gives the protein CATREAGVVYGYTF.

This clonotype was detected only a few times. The gene calls are TRBV5-1 and TRBJ1-4; D ambiguous. Germline-derived CDR1 and CDR2 are SGHRS and YFSETQ. The CDR3 length is 15 residues. Trimming left V 1 base short and J 0 bases short, with 7 bases between. The DNA for the CDR3 is TGCGCCAGCAGCTTGAACAGTCCAACTAATGAAAAACTGTTTTTT. Residues: CASSLNSPTNEKLFF.

The chain employs TRBV2 and TRBJ2-5; no clear D gene. This CDR3 region has 14 residues. V lost 7 bases and J 2 bases, leaving 14 bases between the germline ends. Germline CDR1 is SNHLY and CDR2 is FYNNEI. The CDR3 reads CASTARHKQETQYF. In DNA form, the CDR3 reads TGTGCCAGCACGGCCAGACATAAACAAGAGACCCAGTACTTC.

This clonotype was counted a few times. The V call is TRBV7-6, the J call TRBJ2-4; tentative D call: TRBD2 (5 bases). Trimming removed 4 bases at V and 0 bases at J, with 13 bases between. From germline, CDR1 is SGHVS and CDR2 FNYEAQ. This CDR3 has 16 amino acids. Here the CDR3 reads CASSSARGLAKNIQYF. CDR3 DNA: TGTGCCAGCAGCTCGGCACGGGGTTTAGCCAAAAACATTCAGTACTTC. Drawing the rest from reference TRBV7-6 and TRBJ2-4, the complete variable domain is GAGVSQSPRYKVTKRGQDVALRCDPISGHVSLYWYRQALGQGPEFLTYFNYEAQQDKSGLPNDRFSAERPEGSISTLTIQRTEQRDSAMYRCASSSARGLAKNIQYFGAGTRLSVL.

This clonotype was observed a handful of times. The chain joins TRBV7-2 to TRBJ1-2, with D unresolved. The CDR3 spans 13 residues. The germline gives CDR1 SGHTA, CDR2 FQGNSA. V was pared by 5 bases and J by 2 bases, with 9 bases between. CDR3 in amino acids: CASSRYGNYGYTF. CDR3 sequence (DNA): TGTGCCAGCAGCCGTTACGGAAACTATGGCTACACCTTC.

The genes are TRBV18 and TRBJ2-7; D unresolved. Deletions cut 6 bases from V and 3 bases from J, with 15 bases between. This CDR3 spans 14 amino acids. Germline CDR1 and CDR2: KGHSH and LQKENI. DNA for the CDR3: TGTGCCAGCTCCAACCCGAACGGACGCTACGAGCAGTACTTC. Amino acid sequence: CASSNPNGRYEQYF.

This clonotype was picked up a small number of times. CDR3 residues: CASSLDAGGGNTGELFF. CDR3 sequence (DNA): TGTGCCAGCAGCTTAGACGCGGGGGGGGGGAACACCGGGGAGCTGTTTTTT. This chain links TRBV7-2 with TRBJ2-2; 9 nucleotides line up with TRBD2. This CDR3 has 17 residues. V dropped 1 base and J dropped 1; count of bases not matched to a gene: 4. Germline lookup yields CDR1 SGHTA and CDR2 FQGNSA.

This chain connects TRBV5-1 to TRBJ2-7, with TRBD1 matching over 11 bases. V lost 0 bases and J lost 4; bases outside the gene matches: 6. This CDR3 has 16 residues. Germline V gene sequence: CDR1 SGHRS, CDR2 YFSETQ. DNA of the CDR3: TGCGCCAGCAGCTTGGGCTCGGGACAGGGGGTTTACGAGCAGTACTTC. Translation gives CASSLGSGQGVYEQYF.

The CDR3 DNA follows: TGCGCCAGCAGCGTGGGCGGAGACAACTATGGCTACACCTTC. This codes for CASSVGGDNYGYTF. The chain carries TRBV5-1 and TRBJ1-2; no clear D gene. Trimming removed 4 bases at V and 2 bases at J, with 12 bases between. Per germline, CDR1 SGHRS and CDR2 YFSETQ. The CDR3 runs 14 residues.

For this clonotype: An end of the junction does not agree with germline; a read error may underlie this. The V call is TRBV5-1, the J call TRBJ2-3, with 7 bases aligning to TRBD2. This CDR3 contains 15 residues. CDR1 SGHRS and CDR2 YFSETQ come from the germline V gene. CDR3 sequence: CAGSSTGRGADTQYF. The CDR3, as DNA: TGCGCCGGCAGCTCGACCGGCCGGGGGGCAGATACGCAGTATTTT.

J is TRBJ2-1 and V is TRBV9, with a weak D call TRBD2 (6 bases). Germline V gene data show CDR1 as SGDLS and CDR2 as YYNGEE. The CDR3 extends over 17 amino acids. Trimming pared 2 bases from V and 9 bases from J, leaving 24 bases between. DNA of the CDR3: TGTGCCAGCAGCGTCGAGGACCATCTGGCCGGGGGTGGTGAGCAGTTCTTC. Translating gives CASSVEDHLAGGGEQFF.

The chain joins TRBV20-1 to TRBJ1-5; 8 positions agree with TRBD1. The CDR3 covers 13 residues. Germline V CDR1 and CDR2: DFQATT, SNEGSKA (reference sequence). The J segment lost 6 bases and the V segment lost 6 bases, leaving 7 bases of the junction unmatched. For the CDR3, the DNA is TGCAGTGCCCTGGACAGGGTGGGTCAGCCCCAGCATTTT. Translated: CSALDRVGQPQHF.

The gene calls are TRBV2 and TRBJ2-3, with 10 bases that match TRBD2. Germline V gives CDR1 SNHLY, CDR2 FYNNEI. V was clipped by 6 bases and J by 4 bases; unmatched bases: 7. CDR3 length equals 15 residues. The CDR3 is CASSELAGSPDTQYF. The CDR3, as DNA: TGTGCCAGCAGCGAACTAGCGGGGTCCCCAGATACGCAGTATTTT.

The chain links TRBV4-1 to TRBJ1-2; 7 bases agree with TRBD1. CDR1 and CDR2 (germline): MGHRA, YSYEKL. This CDR3 comprises 15 residues. After removal of 0 bases from V and 4 bases from J, the junction contained 5 bases not matched to a gene. The CDR3 sequence: CASSQDLSGGYGYTF. The CDR3 bases are TGCGCCAGCAGCCAAGATCTATCAGGGGGCTATGGCTACACCTTC.